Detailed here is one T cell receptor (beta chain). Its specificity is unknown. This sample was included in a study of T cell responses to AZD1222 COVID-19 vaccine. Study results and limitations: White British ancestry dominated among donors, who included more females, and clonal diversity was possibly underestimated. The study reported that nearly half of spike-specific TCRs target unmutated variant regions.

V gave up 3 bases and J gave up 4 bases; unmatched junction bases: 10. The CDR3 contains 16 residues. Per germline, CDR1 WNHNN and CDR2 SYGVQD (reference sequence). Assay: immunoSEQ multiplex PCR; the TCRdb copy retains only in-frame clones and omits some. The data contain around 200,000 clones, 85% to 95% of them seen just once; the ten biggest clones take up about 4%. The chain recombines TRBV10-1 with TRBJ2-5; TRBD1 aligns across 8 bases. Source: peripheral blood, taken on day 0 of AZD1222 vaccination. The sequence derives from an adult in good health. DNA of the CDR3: TGCGCCAGCAGTGATGTGTCAGGGGGCGATGGAGAGACCCAGTACTTC. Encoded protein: CASSDVSGGDGETQYF.